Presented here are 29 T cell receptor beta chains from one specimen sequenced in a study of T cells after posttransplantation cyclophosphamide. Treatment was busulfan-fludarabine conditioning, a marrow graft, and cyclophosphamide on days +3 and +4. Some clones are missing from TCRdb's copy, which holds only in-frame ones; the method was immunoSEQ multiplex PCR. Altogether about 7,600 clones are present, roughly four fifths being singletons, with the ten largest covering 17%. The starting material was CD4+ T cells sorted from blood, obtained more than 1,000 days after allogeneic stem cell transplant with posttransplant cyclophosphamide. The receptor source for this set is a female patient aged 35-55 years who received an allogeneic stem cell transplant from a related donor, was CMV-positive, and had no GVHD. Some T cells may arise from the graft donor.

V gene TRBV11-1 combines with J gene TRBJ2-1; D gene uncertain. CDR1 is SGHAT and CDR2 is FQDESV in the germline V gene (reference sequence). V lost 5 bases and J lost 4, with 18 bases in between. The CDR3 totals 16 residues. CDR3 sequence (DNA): TGTGCCAGCAGCACACGCAGGCCACAAACATACAATGAGCAGTTCTTC. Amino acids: CASSTRRPQTYNEQFF.

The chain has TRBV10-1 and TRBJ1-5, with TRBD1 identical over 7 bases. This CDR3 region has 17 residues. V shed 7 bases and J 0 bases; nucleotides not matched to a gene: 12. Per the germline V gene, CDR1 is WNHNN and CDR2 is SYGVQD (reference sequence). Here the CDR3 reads CASNVQGTRISNQPQHF. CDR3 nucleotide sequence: TGCGCCAGCAATGTACAGGGGACGCGGATTAGCAATCAGCCCCAGCATTTT.

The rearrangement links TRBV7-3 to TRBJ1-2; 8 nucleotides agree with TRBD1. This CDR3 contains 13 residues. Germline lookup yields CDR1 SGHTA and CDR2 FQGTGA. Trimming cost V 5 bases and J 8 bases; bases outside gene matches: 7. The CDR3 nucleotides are TGTGCCAGCAGCCCCACAGGGGGTAGGGGCTACACCTTC. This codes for CASSPTGGRGYTF.

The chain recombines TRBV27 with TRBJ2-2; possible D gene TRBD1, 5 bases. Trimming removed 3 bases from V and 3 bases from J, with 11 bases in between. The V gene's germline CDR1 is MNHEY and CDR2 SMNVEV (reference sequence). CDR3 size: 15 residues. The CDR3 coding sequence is TGTGCCAGCAGTTTGAAGGACATTTACACCGGGGAGCTGTTTTTT. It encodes CASSLKDIYTGELFF.

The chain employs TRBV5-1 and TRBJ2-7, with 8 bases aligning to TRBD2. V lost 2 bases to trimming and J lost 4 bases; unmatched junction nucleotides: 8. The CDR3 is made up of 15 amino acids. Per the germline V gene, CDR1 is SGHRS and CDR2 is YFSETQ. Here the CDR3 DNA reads TGCGCCAGCAGCTTCAGAGCGGGGGAGCGGTACGAGCAGTACTTC. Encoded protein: CASSFRAGERYEQYF.

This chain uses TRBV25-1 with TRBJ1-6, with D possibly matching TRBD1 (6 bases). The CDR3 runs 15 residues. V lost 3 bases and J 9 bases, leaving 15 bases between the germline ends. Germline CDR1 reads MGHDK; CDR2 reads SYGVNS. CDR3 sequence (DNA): TGTGCCAGCAGTGACCCGACAGGCGGAGGTTCACCCCTCCACTTT. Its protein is CASSDPTGGGSPLHF.

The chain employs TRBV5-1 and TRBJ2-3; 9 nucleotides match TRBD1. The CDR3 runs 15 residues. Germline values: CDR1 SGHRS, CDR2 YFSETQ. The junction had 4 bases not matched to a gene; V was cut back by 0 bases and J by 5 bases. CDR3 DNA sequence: TGCGCCAGCAGCTTGGGGACAGGGGCTAAAGATACGCAGTATTTT. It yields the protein CASSLGTGAKDTQYF.

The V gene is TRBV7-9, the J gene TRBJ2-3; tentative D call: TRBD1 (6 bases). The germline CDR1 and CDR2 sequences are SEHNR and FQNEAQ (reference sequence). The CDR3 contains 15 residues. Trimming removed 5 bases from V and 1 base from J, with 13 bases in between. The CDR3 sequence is CASSKDRFGTDTQYF. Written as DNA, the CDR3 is TGTGCCAGCAGCAAAGACAGGTTTGGCACAGATACGCAGTATTTT.

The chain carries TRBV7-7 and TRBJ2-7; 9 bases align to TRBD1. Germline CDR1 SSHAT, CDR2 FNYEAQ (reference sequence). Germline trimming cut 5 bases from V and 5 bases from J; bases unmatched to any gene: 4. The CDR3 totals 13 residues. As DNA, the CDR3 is TGTGCCAGCAGCCGGGACAGGGCTAACGAGCAGTACTTC. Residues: CASSRDRANEQYF. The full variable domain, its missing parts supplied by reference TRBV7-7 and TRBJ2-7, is GAGVSQSPRYKVTKRGQDVTLRCDPISSHATLYWYQQALGQGPEFLTYFNYEAQPDKSGLPSDRFSAERPEGSISTLTIQRTEQRDSAMYRCASSRDRANEQYFGPGTRLTVT.

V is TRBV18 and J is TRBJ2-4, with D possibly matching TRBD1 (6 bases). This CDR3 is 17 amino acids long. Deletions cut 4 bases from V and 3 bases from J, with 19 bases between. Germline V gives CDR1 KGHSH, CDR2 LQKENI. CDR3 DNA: TGTGCCAGCTCACGGCAGGGGATTAGCAATGTCAAAAACATTCAGTACTTC. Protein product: CASSRQGISNVKNIQYF.

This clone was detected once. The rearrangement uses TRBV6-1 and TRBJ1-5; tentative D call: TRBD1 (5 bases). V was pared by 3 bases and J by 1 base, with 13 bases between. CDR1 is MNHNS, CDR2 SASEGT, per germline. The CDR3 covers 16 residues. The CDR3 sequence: CASSDREGASNQPQHF. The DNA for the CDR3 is TGTGCCAGCAGTGACAGGGAGGGTGCGAGCAATCAGCCCCAGCATTTT.

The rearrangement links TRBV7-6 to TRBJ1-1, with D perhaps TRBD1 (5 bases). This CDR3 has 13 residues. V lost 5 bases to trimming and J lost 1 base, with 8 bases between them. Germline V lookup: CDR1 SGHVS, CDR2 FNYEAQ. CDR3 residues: CASSGAPNTEAFF. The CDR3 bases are TGTGCCAGCAGCGGGGCACCGAACACTGAAGCTTTCTTT.

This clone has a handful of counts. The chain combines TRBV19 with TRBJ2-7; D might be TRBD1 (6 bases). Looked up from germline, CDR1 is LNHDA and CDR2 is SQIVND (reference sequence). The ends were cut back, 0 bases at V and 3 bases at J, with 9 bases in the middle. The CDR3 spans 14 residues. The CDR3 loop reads CASSIDTGNYEQYF. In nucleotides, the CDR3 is TGTGCCAGTAGTATAGATACAGGGAACTACGAGCAGTACTTC.

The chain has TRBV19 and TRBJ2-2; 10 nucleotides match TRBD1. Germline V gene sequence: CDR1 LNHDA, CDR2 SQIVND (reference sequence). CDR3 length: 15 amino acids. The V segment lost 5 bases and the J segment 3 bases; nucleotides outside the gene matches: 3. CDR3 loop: CASSLGTGDTGELFF. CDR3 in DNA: TGTGCCAGTAGTCTAGGGACAGGGGACACCGGGGAGCTGTTTTTT.

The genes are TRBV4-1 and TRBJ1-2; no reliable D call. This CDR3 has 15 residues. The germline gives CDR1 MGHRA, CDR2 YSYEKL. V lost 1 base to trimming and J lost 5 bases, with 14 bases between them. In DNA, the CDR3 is TGCGCCAGCAGCCAAGTGATGCGGTTTGGGTATGGCTACACCTTC. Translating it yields CASSQVMRFGYGYTF.

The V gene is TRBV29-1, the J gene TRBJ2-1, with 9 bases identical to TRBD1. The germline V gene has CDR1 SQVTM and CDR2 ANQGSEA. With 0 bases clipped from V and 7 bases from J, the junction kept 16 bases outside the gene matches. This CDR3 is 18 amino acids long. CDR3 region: CSVEDQRRGQGFWNEQFF. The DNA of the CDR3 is TGCAGCGTTGAAGATCAAAGACGGGGACAGGGATTCTGGAATGAGCAGTTCTTC.

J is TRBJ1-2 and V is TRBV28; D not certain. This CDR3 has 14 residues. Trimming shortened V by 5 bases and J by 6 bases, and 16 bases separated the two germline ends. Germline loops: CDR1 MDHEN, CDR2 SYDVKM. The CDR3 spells CASSEKLSRDGYTF. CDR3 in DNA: TGTGCCAGCAGTGAAAAGCTTTCCCGGGATGGCTACACCTTC.

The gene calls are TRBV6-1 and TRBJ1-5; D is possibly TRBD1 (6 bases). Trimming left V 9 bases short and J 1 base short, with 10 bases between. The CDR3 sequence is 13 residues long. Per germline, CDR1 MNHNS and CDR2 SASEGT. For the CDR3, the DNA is TGTGCCAGTAAACAGGGAAGCAATCAGCCCCAGCATTTT. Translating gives CASKQGSNQPQHF.

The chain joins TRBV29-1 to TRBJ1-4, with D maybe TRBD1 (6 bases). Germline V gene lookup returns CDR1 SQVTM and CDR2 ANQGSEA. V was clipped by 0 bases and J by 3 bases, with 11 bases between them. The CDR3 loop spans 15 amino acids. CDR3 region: CSVEDRGGPNEKLFF. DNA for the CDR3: TGCAGCGTTGAAGATCGGGGGGGCCCTAATGAAAAACTGTTTTTT.

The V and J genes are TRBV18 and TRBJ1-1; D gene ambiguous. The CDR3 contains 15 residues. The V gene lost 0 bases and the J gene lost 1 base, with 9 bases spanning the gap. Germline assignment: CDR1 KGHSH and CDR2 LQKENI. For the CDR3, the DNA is TGTGCCAGCTCACCACCGAGCCGACAGAACACTGAAGCTTTCTTT. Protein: CASSPPSRQNTEAFF.

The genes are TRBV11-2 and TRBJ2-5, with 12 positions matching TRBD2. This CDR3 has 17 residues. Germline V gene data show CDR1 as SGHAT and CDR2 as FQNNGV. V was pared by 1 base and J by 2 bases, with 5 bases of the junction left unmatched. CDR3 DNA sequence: TGTGCCAGCAGCTTAGTTCTAGCGGGGGGGAATCAAGAGACCCAGTACTTC. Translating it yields CASSLVLAGGNQETQYF.

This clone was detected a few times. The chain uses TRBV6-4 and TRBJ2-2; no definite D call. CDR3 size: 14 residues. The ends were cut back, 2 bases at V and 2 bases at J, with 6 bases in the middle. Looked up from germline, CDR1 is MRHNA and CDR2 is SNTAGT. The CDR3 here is CASSDQSNTGELFF. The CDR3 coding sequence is TGTGCCAGCAGTGACCAGTCCAACACCGGGGAGCTGTTTTTT.

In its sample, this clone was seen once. The CDR3: CASSLGGGPGTEAFF. CDR3 in DNA: TGTGCCAGCAGCTTAGGTGGGGGCCCGGGGACTGAAGCTTTCTTT. The rearrangement uses TRBV7-9 and TRBJ1-1; TRBD1 is a possible D gene (6 bases). The CDR3 loop spans 15 amino acids. The germline CDR1 and CDR2 sequences are SEHNR and FQNEAQ (reference sequence). Trimming shortened V by 1 base and J by 5 bases, and 14 bases separated the two germline ends.

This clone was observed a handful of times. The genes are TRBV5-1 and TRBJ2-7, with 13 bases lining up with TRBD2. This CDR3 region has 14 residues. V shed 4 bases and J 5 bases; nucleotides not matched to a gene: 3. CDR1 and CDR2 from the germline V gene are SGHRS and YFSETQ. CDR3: CASSLGTSGDEQYF. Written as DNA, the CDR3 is TGCGCCAGCAGCCTGGGGACTAGCGGGGACGAGCAGTACTTC.

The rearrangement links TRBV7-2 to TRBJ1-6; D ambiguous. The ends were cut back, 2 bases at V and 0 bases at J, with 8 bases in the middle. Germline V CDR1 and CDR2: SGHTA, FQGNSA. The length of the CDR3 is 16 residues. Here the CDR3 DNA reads TGTGCCAGCAGCTTATCTCGGAGCTCCTATAATTCACCCCTCCACTTT. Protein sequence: CASSLSRSSYNSPLHF. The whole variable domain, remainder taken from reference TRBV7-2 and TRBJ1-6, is GAGVSQSPSNKVTEKGKDVELRCDPISGHTALYWYRQSLGQGLEFLIYFQGNSAPDKSGLPSDRFSAERTGGSVSTLTIQRTQQEDSAVYLCASSLSRSSYNSPLHFGNGTRLTVT.

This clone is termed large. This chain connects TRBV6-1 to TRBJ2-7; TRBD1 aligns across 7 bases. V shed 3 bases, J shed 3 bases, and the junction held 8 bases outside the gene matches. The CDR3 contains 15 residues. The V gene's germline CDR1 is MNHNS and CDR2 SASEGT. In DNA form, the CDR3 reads TGTGCCAGCAGTGACATAGTAGGGGGCCGCTACGAGCAGTACTTC. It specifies CASSDIVGGRYEQYF.

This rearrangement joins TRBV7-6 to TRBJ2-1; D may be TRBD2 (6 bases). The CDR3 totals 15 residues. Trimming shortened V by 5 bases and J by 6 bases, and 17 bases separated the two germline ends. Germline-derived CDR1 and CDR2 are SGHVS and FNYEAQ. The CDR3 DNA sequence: TGTGCCAGCAGCATAGTGGCGGGGTTCGGCAATGAGCAGTTCTTC. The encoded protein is CASSIVAGFGNEQFF.

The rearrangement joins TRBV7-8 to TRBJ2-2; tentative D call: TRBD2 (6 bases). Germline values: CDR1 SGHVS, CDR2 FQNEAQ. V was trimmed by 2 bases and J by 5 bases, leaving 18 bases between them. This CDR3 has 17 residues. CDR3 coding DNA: TGTGCCAGCAGCTTAAGGGGCTCGCGGGACTTAACCGGGGAGCTGTTTTTT. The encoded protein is CASSLRGSRDLTGELFF.

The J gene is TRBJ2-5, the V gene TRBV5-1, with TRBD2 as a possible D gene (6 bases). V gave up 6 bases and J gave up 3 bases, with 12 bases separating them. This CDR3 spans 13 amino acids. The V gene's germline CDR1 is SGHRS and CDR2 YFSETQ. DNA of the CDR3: TGCGCCAGCAACTCAGGAGGGAAAGAGACCCAGTACTTC. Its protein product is CASNSGGKETQYF.